The source of this TCR beta chain is a study of blood T cell repertoires in COVID-19. Looking at the study overall: Acute and convalescent COVID-19 specimens originated in the United States, Italy and Spain. In each case, the material was cDNA or gDNA derived from T cells, B-cell-depleted T cells, or PBMCs.

The CDR3 extends over 17 amino acids. Germline V gives CDR1 SGDLS, CDR2 YYNGEE. V gave up 0 bases and J gave up 6 bases; unmatched junction bases: 12. As originally analysed: Amplification of reference gene primers provided the estimated nucleated cell counts. The protocol was immunoSEQ multiplex PCR, while the TCRdb copy is restricted to in-frame clones and leaves out a portion. V and J calls and clone size are those listed in that table; D and trimming were worked out from the DNA. This sample carries more than 250,000 clones, over 75% of them seen once, and the ten largest clones take roughly 5%. The origin of this receptor is a man aged 50 to 60 with active or convalescent COVID-19. The gene calls are TRBV9 and TRBJ2-7; 10 positions match TRBD1. The specimen was peripheral blood. CDR3 protein: CASSVGFLGTGDSEQYF. The CDR3, as DNA: TGTGCCAGCAGCGTAGGTTTCCTGGGGACAGGGGATTCCGAGCAGTACTTC.